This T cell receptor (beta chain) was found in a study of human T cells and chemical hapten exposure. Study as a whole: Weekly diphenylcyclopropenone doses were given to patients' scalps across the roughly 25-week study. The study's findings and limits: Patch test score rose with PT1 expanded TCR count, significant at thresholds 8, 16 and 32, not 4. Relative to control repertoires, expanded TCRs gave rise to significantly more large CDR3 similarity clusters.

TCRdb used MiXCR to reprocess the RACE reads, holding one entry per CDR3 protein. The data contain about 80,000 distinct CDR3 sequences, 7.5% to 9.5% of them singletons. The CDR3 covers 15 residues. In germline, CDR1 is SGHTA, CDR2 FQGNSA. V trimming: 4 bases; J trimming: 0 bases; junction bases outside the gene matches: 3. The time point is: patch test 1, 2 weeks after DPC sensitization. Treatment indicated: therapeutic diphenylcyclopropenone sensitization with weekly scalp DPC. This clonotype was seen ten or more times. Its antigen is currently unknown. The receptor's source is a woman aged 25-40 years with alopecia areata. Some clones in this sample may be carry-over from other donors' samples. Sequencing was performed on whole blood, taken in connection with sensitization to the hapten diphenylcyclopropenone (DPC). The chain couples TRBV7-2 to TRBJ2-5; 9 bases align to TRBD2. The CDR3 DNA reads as TGTGCCAGCAGCTCCCTAGCGGGGTACCAAGAGACCCAGTACTTC. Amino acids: CASSSLAGYQETQYF.